The clone carrying this T cell receptor beta chain was seen repeatedly, ten times or more. Its target is not known. The data derive from a study of T-cell memory formation after mild COVID-19. Study-level points and caveats: The authors left the SARS-CoV-2 specificity of second-wave clones peaking on day 37 unconfirmed. Pre-infection memory carried some responding clones, suggesting that cross-reactive memory joined. Those CD4+ clones that contracted were mainly in CM and EM (CD8+ ones in EMRA).

Barcoded TCR alpha and TCR beta cDNA libraries with UMIs came from 5'RACE using constant-segment primers. TCRdb recomputed calls from the 5' RACE reads with MiXCR, one row per CDR3 protein. The table includes 210,000 or so distinct CDR3 sequences, roughly a tenth detected once. V shed 11 bases and J shed 1 base, with 12 bases lying between them. Germline V gene sequence: CDR1 LNHDA, CDR2 SQIVND (reference sequence). The CDR3 is 13 residues long. This TCR was recovered from a man aged 18 to 29 who had mild COVID-19 (a few samples of this study predate the infection). Cell type and time point are not known. The rearrangement links TRBV19 to TRBJ2-1; D is tentatively TRBD1 or TRBD2 (5 bases each). Sequences were obtained from PBMCs or a T cell subset sorted from them (not recorded which). CDR3 DNA sequence: TGTGCCGTAAAGGGACGATCCTACAATGAGCAGTTCTTC. As protein: CAVKGRSYNEQFF.